The source of this T cell receptor (beta chain) is a study of human T cells and chemical hapten exposure. Overall study context: DPC at 0.01% went onto the upper back in patch tests, read at 6 days. Study-wide results and limits: While controls formed fewer of them, expanded TCRs formed significantly more large CDR3 similarity clusters. As the donors had alopecia, their immune response may differ from healthy people's.

TCRdb processed the RACE reads anew with MiXCR; each CDR3 protein has one entry. Of some 330,000 distinct CDR3 sequences listed, approximately 5% are singletons. Time point denoted: pre-sensitization, week 0. Treatment reported: therapeutic diphenylcyclopropenone sensitization with weekly scalp DPC. In this sample, this clonotype turned up many times. What it recognizes is unknown. Trimming at V came to 3 bases and at J to 4 bases, leaving 14 bases not matched to a gene. The CDR3 extends over 18 amino acids. Germline lookup yields CDR1 SEHNR and CDR2 FQNEAQ (reference sequence). The origin of this receptor is a woman under 30 with alopecia areata. Some clones in this sample may be carry-over from other donors' samples. V and J are TRBV7-9 and TRBJ2-7; 11 nucleotides align to TRBD1. Sequencing was performed on whole blood, taken in connection with sensitization to the hapten diphenylcyclopropenone (DPC). In DNA form, the CDR3 reads TGTGCCAGCAGCTTCCTCGGACAGGGGGCAAGAGGCTTTTACGAGCAGTACTTC. It encodes CASSFLGQGARGFYEQYF. Using reference TRBV7-9 and TRBJ2-7 for the parts outside the CDR3, the full variable domain is DTGVSQNPRHKITKRGQNVTFRCDPISEHNRLYWYRQTLGQGPEFLTYFQNEAQLEKSRLLSDRFSAERPKGSFSTLEIQRTEQGDSAMYLCASSFLGQGARGFYEQYFGPGTRLTVT.